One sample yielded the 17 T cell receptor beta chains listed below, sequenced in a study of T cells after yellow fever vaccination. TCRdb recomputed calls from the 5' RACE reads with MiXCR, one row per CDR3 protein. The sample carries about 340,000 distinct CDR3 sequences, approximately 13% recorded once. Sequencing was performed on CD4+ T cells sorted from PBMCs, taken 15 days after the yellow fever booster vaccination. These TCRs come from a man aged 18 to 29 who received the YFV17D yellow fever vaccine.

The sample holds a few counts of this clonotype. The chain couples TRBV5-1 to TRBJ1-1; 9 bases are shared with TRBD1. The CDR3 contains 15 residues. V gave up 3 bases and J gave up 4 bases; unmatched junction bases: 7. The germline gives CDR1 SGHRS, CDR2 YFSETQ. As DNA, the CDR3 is TGCGCCAGCAGCTCCTTACAGGGGGCAAGCACTGAAGCTTTCTTT. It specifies CASSSLQGASTEAFF.

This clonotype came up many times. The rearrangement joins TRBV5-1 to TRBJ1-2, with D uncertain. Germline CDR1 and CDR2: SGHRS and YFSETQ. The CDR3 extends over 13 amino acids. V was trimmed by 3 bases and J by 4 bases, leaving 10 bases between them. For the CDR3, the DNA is TGCGCCAGCAGCTCTTCGGACTCCTATGGCTACACCTTC. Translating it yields CASSSSDSYGYTF. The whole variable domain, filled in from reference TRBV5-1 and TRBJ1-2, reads KAGVTQTPRYLIKTRGQQVTLSCSPISGHRSVSWYQQTPGQGLQFLFEYFSETQRNKGNFPGRFSGRQFSNSRSEMNVSTLELGDSALYLCASSSSDSYGYTFGSGTRLTVV.

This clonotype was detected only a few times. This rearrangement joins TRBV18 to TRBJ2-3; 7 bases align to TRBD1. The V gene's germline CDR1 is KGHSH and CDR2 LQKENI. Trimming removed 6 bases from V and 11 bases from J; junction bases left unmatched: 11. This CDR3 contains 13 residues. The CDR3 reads CASSPLPGQLQYF. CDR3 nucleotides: TGTGCCAGCTCGCCCCTACCGGGACAGCTGCAGTATTTT.

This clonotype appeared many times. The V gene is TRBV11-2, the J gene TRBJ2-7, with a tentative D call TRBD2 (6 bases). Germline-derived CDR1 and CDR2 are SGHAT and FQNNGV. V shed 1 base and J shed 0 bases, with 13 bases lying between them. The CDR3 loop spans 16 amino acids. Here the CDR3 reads CASSLGEDAYSYEQYF. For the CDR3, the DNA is TGTGCCAGCAGCTTAGGGGAGGACGCATACTCCTACGAGCAGTACTTC.

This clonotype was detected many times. The CDR3 DNA reads TGTGCCAGCACTCCGACTAGCGGGGGATCCTACGAGCAGTACTTC. Translating gives CASTPTSGGSYEQYF. The chain couples TRBV2 to TRBJ2-7, with 12 bases that match TRBD2. The junction had 5 bases not matched to a gene; V was cut back by 7 bases and J by 1 base. This CDR3 has 15 amino acids. Looked up from germline, CDR1 is SNHLY and CDR2 is FYNNEI.

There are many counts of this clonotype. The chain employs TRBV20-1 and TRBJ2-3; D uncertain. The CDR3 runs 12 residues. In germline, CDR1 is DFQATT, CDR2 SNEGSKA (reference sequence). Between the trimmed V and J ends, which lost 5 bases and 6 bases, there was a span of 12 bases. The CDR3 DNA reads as TGCAGTGCTTTCTGGCCGGGCGATACGCAGTATTTT. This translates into CSAFWPGDTQYF.

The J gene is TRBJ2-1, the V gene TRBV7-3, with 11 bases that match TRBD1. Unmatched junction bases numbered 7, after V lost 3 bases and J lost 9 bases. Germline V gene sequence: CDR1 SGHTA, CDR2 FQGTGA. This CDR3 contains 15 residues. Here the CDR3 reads CASSLGQGVYSEQFF. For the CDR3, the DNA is TGTGCCAGCAGCTTGGGACAGGGGGTTTATAGTGAGCAGTTCTTC. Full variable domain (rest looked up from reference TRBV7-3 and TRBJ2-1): GAGVSQTPSNKVTEKGKYVELRCDPISGHTALYWYRQSLGQGPEFLIYFQGTGAADDSGLPNDRFFAVRPEGSVSTLKIQRTERGDSAVYLCASSLGQGVYSEQFFGPGTRLTVL.

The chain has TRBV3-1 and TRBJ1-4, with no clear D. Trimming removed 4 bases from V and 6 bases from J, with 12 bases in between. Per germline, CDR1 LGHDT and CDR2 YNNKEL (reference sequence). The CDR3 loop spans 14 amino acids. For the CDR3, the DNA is TGTGCCAGCAGCCCTTACACGGGAGATGAAAAACTGTTTTTT. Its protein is CASSPYTGDEKLFF.

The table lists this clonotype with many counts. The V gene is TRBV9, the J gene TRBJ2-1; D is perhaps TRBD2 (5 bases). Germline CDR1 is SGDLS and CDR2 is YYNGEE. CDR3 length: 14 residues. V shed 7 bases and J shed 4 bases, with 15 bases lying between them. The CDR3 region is CASGGYSTYNEQFF. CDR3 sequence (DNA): TGTGCCAGCGGAGGATACAGCACTTACAATGAGCAGTTCTTC.

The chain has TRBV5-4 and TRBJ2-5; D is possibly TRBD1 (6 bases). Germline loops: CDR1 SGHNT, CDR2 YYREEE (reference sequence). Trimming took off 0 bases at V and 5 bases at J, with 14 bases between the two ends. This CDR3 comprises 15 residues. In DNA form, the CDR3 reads TGTGCCAGCAGCTTGGGGGGCAGGGGTGTTGAGACCCAGTACTTC. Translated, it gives CASSLGGRGVETQYF.

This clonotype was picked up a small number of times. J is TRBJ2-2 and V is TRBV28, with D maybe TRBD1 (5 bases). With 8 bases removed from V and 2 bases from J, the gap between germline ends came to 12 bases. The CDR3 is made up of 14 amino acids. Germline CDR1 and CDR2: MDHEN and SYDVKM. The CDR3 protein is CASQGRVNTGELFF. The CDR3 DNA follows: TGTGCCAGCCAGGGCAGGGTAAACACCGGGGAGCTGTTTTTT. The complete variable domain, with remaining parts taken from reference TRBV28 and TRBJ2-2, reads DVKVTQSSRYLVKRTGEKVFLECVQDMDHENMFWYRQDPGLGLRLIYFSYDVKMKEKGDIPEGYSVSREKKERFSLILESASTNQTSMYLCASQGRVNTGELFFGEGSRLTVL.

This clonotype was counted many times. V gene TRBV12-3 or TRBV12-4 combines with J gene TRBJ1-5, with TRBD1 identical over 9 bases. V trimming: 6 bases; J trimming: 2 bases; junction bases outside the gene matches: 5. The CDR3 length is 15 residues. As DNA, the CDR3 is TGTGCCAGCAGCCAGACAGGGGGGGGCAATCAGCCCCAGCATTTT. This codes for CASSQTGGGNQPQHF.

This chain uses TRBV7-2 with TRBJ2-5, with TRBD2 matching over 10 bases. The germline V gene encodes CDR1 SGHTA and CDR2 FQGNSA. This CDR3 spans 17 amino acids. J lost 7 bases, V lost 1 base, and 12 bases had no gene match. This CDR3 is CASSLGALAGALGTQYF. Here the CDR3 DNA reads TGTGCCAGCAGCTTAGGGGCGCTAGCGGGGGCCCTTGGGACCCAGTACTTC.

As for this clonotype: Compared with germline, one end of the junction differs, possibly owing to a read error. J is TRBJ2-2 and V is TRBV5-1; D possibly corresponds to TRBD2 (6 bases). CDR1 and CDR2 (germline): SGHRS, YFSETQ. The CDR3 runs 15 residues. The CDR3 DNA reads TGCGCCAGCAGGTTGGAGGGAGGCGGCACCGGGGAGCTGTTTTTT. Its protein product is CASRLEGGGTGELFF. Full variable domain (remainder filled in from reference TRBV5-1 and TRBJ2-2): KAGVTQTPRYLIKTRGQQVTLSCSPISGHRSVSWYQQTPGQGLQFLFEYFSETQRNKGNFPGRFSGRQFSNSRSEMNVSTLELGDSALYLCASRLEGGGTGELFFGEGSRLTVL.

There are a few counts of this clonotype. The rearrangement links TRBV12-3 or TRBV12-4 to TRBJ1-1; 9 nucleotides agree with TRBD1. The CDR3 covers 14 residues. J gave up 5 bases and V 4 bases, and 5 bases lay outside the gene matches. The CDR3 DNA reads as TGTGCCAGCAGTTACAGGGGGCGCGCAACTGAAGCTTTCTTT. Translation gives CASSYRGRATEAFF.

The CDR3 region has the DNA TGTGCCAGCAGCCTTTTAGGGTTCTCTGGAAACACCATATATTTT. Translation: CASSLLGFSGNTIYF. The V call is TRBV7-9, the J call TRBJ1-3; D gene ambiguous. Germline values: CDR1 SEHNR, CDR2 FQNEAQ (reference sequence). With 5 bases removed from V and 0 bases from J, the gap between germline ends came to 11 bases. The CDR3 has 15 residues.

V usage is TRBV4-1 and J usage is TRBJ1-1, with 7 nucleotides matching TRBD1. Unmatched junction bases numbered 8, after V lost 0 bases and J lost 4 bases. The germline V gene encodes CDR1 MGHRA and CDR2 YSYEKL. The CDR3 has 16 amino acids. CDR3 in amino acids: CASSQEGAGGPTEAFF. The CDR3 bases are TGCGCCAGCAGCCAAGAAGGGGCAGGGGGGCCCACTGAAGCTTTCTTT.